This TCR beta chain was profiled in a study of T-cell reconstitution after alpha-beta-depleted transplantation in children. Library preparation (for TCRbeta) was performed with unique molecular identifiers. TCRdb recomputed calls from the PCR reads with MiXCR, one row per CDR3 protein. The sample consists of some 240,000 distinct CDR3 sequences, about 12% of them appearing once. V was trimmed by 0 bases and J by 5 bases, leaving 8 bases between them. CDR1 and CDR2 from the germline V gene are DFQATT and SNEGSKA (reference sequence). The length of the CDR3 is 13 residues. This clonotype was observed at least ten times.

This chain links TRBV20-1 with TRBJ2-1; D remains unclear. The sequences come from PBMCs from the stem cell graft donor, collected from the stem cell graft. The clonotype was recovered from a human donor who donated a stem cell graft to a child with acute lymphoblastic leukemia. As DNA, the CDR3 is TGCAGTGCTAGAGATGGGATAAACAATGAGCAGTTCTTC. Its protein is CSARDGINNEQFF.